The rows below give T cell receptor beta chains drawn from one sample of a study of Tregs in tolerant kidney transplant recipients. TCRdb keeps only in-frame clones here, not all; method: immunoSEQ multiplex PCR. Of about 83,000 clones listed, 98% are singletons. Sample: CD4+ T cells from blood, taken before the transplant. The receptors were gathered from a human donor who received a combined kidney and bone marrow transplant. The CDR3 runs from the conserved cysteine through the conserved F or W. D genes are given only for firm matches. Clone size is not always given. Where it is, it says once, few, many or a class for expanded clones.

TRBJ2-5 | TRBD2 | - | TRBV2 | CASMGGLAGGQETQYF | TGTGCCAGCATGGGGGGACTAGCGGGAGGACAAGAGACCCAGTACTTC
TRBJ2-7 | - | - | TRBV10-2 | CASRLQGQGSEQYF | TGCGCCAGCAGACTCCAGGGGCAAGGGTCCGAGCAGTACTTC
TRBJ1-1 | TRBD1 | - | TRBV5-5 | CASSPTRQGPTEAFF | TGTGCCAGCAGCCCTACCCGACAGGGACCCACTGAAGCTTTCTTT
TRBJ1-5 | - | - | TRBV4-3 | CASSQDLGRDNQPQHF | TGCGCCAGCAGCCAAGACCTTGGCAGGGACAATCAGCCCCAGCATTTT
TRBJ2-5 | TRBD1 | - | TRBV9 | CASSVEGRGGWETQYF | TGTGCCAGCAGCGTAGAAGGAAGAGGGGGCTGGGAGACCCAGTACTTC
TRBJ2-5 | - | - | TRBV18 | CASSPSRVEETQYF | TGTGCCAGCTCACCTAGCAGGGTAGAAGAGACCCAGTACTTC
TRBJ2-2 | TRBD1 | - | TRBV5-6 | CASSWARQGFISGELFF | TGTGCCAGCAGCTGGGCTCGACAGGGATTTATATCCGGGGAGCTGTTTTTT
TRBJ1-2 | - | - | TRBV30 | CAWSAGAVNGYTF | TGTGCCTGGAGTGCAGGGGCGGTGAATGGCTACACCTTC
TRBJ2-1 | - | - | TRBV11-2 | CASSLDRLNEQFF | TGTGCCAGCAGCTTAGACCGGTTAAATGAGCAGTTCTTC
TRBJ1-5 | - | - | TRBV19 | CASRLGALGNQPQHF | TGTGCCAGTAGATTGGGGGCGCTGGGCAATCAGCCCCAGCATTTT
TRBJ1-2 | TRBD1 | once | TRBV6-1 | CASSNTGDDYGYTF | TGTGCCAGCAGCAATACAGGGGACGACTATGGCTACACCTTC
TRBJ1-2 | - | - | TRBV5-6 | CASSTWARGPSGYTF | TGTGCCAGCAGCACATGGGCCAGGGGTCCCTCGGGCTACACCTTC
TRBJ1-5 | - | - | TRBV11-2 | CASSPGEGLNQPQHF | TGTGCCAGCAGCCCTGGGGAGGGCCTCAATCAGCCCCAGCATTTT
TRBJ2-1 | TRBD2 | - | TRBV25-1 | CASSPGGLNNEQFF | TGTGCCAGCAGTCCGGGGGGGCTTAACAATGAGCAGTTCTTC
TRBJ2-1 | TRBD2 | once | TRBV27 | CASSFGLIKGGLSYNEQFF | TGTGCCAGCAGTTTTGGCCTAATTAAGGGAGGGCTCTCCTACAATGAGCAGTTCTTC
TRBJ2-5 | TRBD1 | - | TRBV7-6 | CASSLAFAGGGETQYF | TGTGCCAGCAGCTTAGCGTTTGCAGGGGGCGGGGAGACCCAGTACTTC
TRBJ1-1 | - | - | TRBV6-5 | CASSRRDTEAFF | TGTGCCAGCAGTCGGAGAGACACTGAAGCTTTCTTT
TRBJ2-6 | TRBD1 | - | TRBV18 | CASSQRTGSAAGANVLTF | TGTGCCAGCTCACAAAGGACAGGGAGTGCGGCTGGGGCCAACGTCCTGACTTTC
TRBJ1-4 | TRBD1 | - | TRBV6-6 | CASSYRGLREKLFF | TGTGCCAGCAGTTACAGGGGGCTACGGGAAAAACTGTTTTTT
TRBJ2-3 | - | - | TRBV9 | CASSVARSTDTQYF | TGTGCCAGCAGCGTAGCCAGGAGCACAGATACGCAGTATTTT
TRBJ2-7 | - | - | TRBV28 | CASSLFSIREQYF | TGTGCCAGCAGTTTATTTAGCATCCGCGAGCAGTACTTC
TRBJ2-2 | - | - | TRBV5-1 | CASSLEGTNTGELFF | TGCGCCAGCAGCTTGGAAGGGACAAACACCGGGGAGCTGTTTTTT
TRBJ2-7 | - | - | TRBV9 | CASSVGAFRTQYEQYF | TGTGCCAGCAGCGTAGGAGCCTTCCGGACACAATACGAGCAGTACTTC
TRBJ2-7 | TRBD1 | - | TRBV30 | CAWSVLDRTYEQYF | TGTGCCTGGAGTGTACTGGACAGGACATACGAGCAGTACTTC
TRBJ2-1 | TRBD2 | - | TRBV7-3 | CASSLLAGTDEQFF | TGTGCCAGCAGCTTACTAGCGGGGACCGATGAGCAGTTCTTC
TRBJ1-2 | - | once | TRBV18 | CASSPPPGVTNYGYTF | TGTGCCAGCTCACCACCTCCAGGGGTAACCAACTATGGCTACACCTTC
TRBJ2-1 | - | - | TRBV18 | CASSPLDKIYNEQFF | TGTGCCAGCTCACCACTCGACAAAATCTACAATGAGCAGTTCTTC
TRBJ1-2 | - | - | TRBV4-2 | CASSRVAGRSSYGYTF | TGTGCCAGTAGCCGAGTTGCAGGGCGAAGTTCCTATGGCTACACCTTC
TRBJ2-7 | - | - | TRBV7-2 | CASSLLSGPYEQYF | TGTGCCAGCAGCTTATTAAGCGGTCCCTACGAGCAGTACTTC
TRBJ2-1 | - | - | TRBV19 | CASSPYPKRVEQFF | TGTGCCAGTAGTCCCTATCCGAAGAGAGTTGAGCAGTTCTTC
TRBJ1-2 | - | - | TRBV5-6 | CASSSLFGYTF | TGTGCCAGCAGCTCACTCTTCGGCTACACCTTC
TRBJ1-1 | - | - | TRBV14 | CASSLRGNTEAFF | TGTGCCAGCAGCCTCAGGGGGAACACTGAAGCTTTCTTT
TRBJ1-2 | - | - | TRBV4-2 | CASSRRTEYYGYTF | TGTGCCAGCAGCCGCAGGACTGAGTATTATGGCTACACCTTC
TRBJ2-3 | TRBD2 | - | TRBV5-4 | CASSGKSGGATDTQYF | TGTGCCAGCAGCGGAAAAAGCGGGGGGGCGACAGATACGCAGTATTTT
TRBJ2-5 | TRBD1 | once | TRBV2 | CASTWTGAMETQYF | TGTGCCAGCACCTGGACAGGGGCTATGGAGACCCAGTACTTC
TRBJ2-5 | - | - | TRBV11-2 | CASSSFWGSRGQETQYF | TGTGCCAGCAGTTCTTTTTGGGGATCTCGGGGTCAAGAGACCCAGTACTTC
TRBJ1-6 | TRBD1 | - | TRBV4-2 | CASSQETSTGVSPLHF | TGTGCCAGCAGCCAAGAGACGAGTACAGGGGTTTCACCCCTCCACTTT
TRBJ2-6 | - | - | TRBV7-2 | CASSLAPGSGANVLTF | TGTGCCAGCAGCTTAGCTCCCGGCTCTGGGGCCAACGTCCTGACTTTC
TRBJ2-5 | - | once | TRBV7-8 | CASSSDTGRGETQYF | TGTGCCAGCAGCTCTGATACAGGGCGCGGGGAGACCCAGTACTTC
TRBJ2-7 | - | - | TRBV2 | CASSPRPGIGYEQYF | TGTGCCAGCAGCCCTCGCCCAGGTATCGGCTACGAGCAGTACTTC
TRBJ2-7 | TRBD2 | - | TRBV30 | CAWRGVAGGSYEQYF | TGTGCCTGGAGGGGGGTAGCGGGAGGGTCCTACGAGCAGTACTTC
TRBJ2-4 | - | - | TRBV9 | CASSVDQGDIQYF | TGTGCCAGCAGCGTGGACCAGGGCGACATTCAGTACTTC
TRBJ2-7 | - | - | TRBV29-1 | CSVEDPGAGSDEQYF | TGCAGCGTTGAAGATCCTGGGGCGGGATCCGACGAGCAGTACTTC
TRBJ1-5 | - | - | TRBV30 | CAWGQSSNQPQHF | TGTGCCTGGGGACAGAGTAGCAATCAGCCCCAGCATTTT
TRBJ2-5 | TRBD1 | - | TRBV19 | CASSTTRTGRETQYF | TGTGCCAGTAGTACCACAAGGACAGGGAGGGAGACCCAGTACTTC
TRBJ2-3 | - | - | TRBV5-4 | CASSLATYTDTQYF | TGTGCCAGCAGCTTGGCCACTTACACAGATACGCAGTATTTT
TRBJ1-1 | TRBD1 | - | TRBV7-9 | CASSRGWQGAAEAFF | TGTGCCAGCAGCCGGGGGTGGCAGGGGGCGGCTGAAGCTTTCTTT
TRBJ2-1 | TRBD2 | - | TRBV27 | CASQPYRLAGNNEQFF | TGTGCCAGCCAACCTTATCGACTAGCGGGTAACAATGAGCAGTTCTTC
TRBJ1-1 | TRBD1 | - | TRBV5-1 | CASSLAQGYTEAFF | TGCGCCAGCAGCTTGGCACAGGGGTACACTGAAGCTTTCTTT
TRBJ2-7 | TRBD1 | - | TRBV10-3 | CAISEQLPGQGSDEQYF | TGTGCCATCAGTGAACAGCTACCGGGACAGGGGTCGGACGAGCAGTACTTC
TRBJ2-5 | - | - | TRBV7-2 | CASSLETRQETQYF | TGTGCCAGCAGCTTAGAAACTAGGCAAGAGACCCAGTACTTC
TRBJ1-2 | TRBD1 | - | TRBV18 | CASSPTAVLGTGVSYGYTF | TGTGCCAGCTCACCAACTGCGGTCCTCGGGACAGGAGTGAGCTATGGCTACACCTTC
TRBJ2-5 | TRBD2 | - | TRBV11-2 | CASSPRLAGGEETQYF | TGTGCCAGCAGCCCTAGACTAGCGGGGGGCGAAGAGACCCAGTACTTC
TRBJ2-5 | - | - | TRBV30 | CAWSVFKETQYF | TGTGCCTGGAGTGTATTCAAAGAGACCCAGTACTTC